A selection of T cell receptor beta chains follows, all from one sample in a study of CD8 T cells in ankylosing spondylitis. TCRdb re-analysed the 5' RACE reads in MiXCR, keeping a single row per CDR3 protein. The table includes approximately 300,000 distinct CDR3 sequences, less than 25% detected once. Sequencing used blood, either unsorted or a sorted T cell fraction (not recorded which). These receptors came from a female donor with ankylosing spondylitis or in good health (not recorded which). Each CDR3 is given with its conserved first and last residue. Fields, in order: CDR3 protein, CDR3 DNA, D gene, V gene, CDR3 length, J gene, clone size. A D gene is named only where the DNA matches it firmly. Only part of the rows carry a size: once, few, many, or a class if the clone is expanded.

CDR3 protein: CSASGLGRDTQYF; CDR3 DNA: TGCAGTGCTAGCGGGCTAGGGCGAGATACGCAGTATTTT; D gene: -; V gene: TRBV20-1; CDR3 length: 13; J gene: TRBJ2-3; clone size: -
CDR3 protein: CASSYGLAGEGGYEQYF; CDR3 DNA: TGCGCCAGCAGCTACGGACTAGCGGGAGAGGGAGGCTACGAGCAGTACTTC; D gene: TRBD2; V gene: TRBV5-1; CDR3 length: 17; J gene: TRBJ2-7; clone size: few
CDR3 protein: CSARDTSTNEKLFF; CDR3 DNA: TGCAGTGCTAGGGACACCTCAACTAATGAAAAACTGTTTTTT; D gene: -; V gene: TRBV20-1; CDR3 length: 14; J gene: TRBJ1-4; clone size: many
CDR3 protein: CASRREGDTYEQYF; CDR3 DNA: TGTGCCAGCAGACGGGAGGGTGATACCTACGAGCAGTACTTC; D gene: TRBD2; V gene: TRBV6-1; CDR3 length: 14; J gene: TRBJ2-7; clone size: many
CDR3 protein: CASIYAGAIEQFF; CDR3 DNA: TGTGCCAGCATCTACGCAGGGGCGATTGAGCAGTTCTTC; D gene: -; V gene: TRBV12-3/TRBV12-4; CDR3 length: 13; J gene: TRBJ2-1; clone size: many
CDR3 protein: CASSQVTGETDTQYF; CDR3 DNA: TGTGCCAGCAGCCAAGTAACGGGAGAGACAGATACGCAGTATTTT; D gene: -; V gene: TRBV5-4; CDR3 length: 15; J gene: TRBJ2-3; clone size: -
CDR3 protein: CASSWTGANNEQYF; CDR3 DNA: TGTGCCAGCAGCTGGACAGGGGCTAACAACGAGCAGTACTTC; D gene: TRBD1; V gene: TRBV6-1; CDR3 length: 14; J gene: TRBJ2-7; clone size: few
CDR3 protein: CASSLVRGSEQFF; CDR3 DNA: TGTGCCAGCAGCTTAGTCAGGGGGTCTGAGCAGTTCTTC; D gene: TRBD1; V gene: TRBV7-2; CDR3 length: 13; J gene: TRBJ2-1; clone size: -
CDR3 protein: CASSVGIRDRQETQYF; CDR3 DNA: TGTGCCAGCAGCGTAGGAATCCGGGACCGGCAAGAGACCCAGTACTTC; D gene: -; V gene: TRBV9; CDR3 length: 16; J gene: TRBJ2-5; clone size: once
CDR3 protein: CASSWSSGRLNTGELFF; CDR3 DNA: TGTGCCAGCAGTTGGTCGAGCGGGAGGCTTAACACCGGGGAGCTGTTTTTT; D gene: TRBD2; V gene: TRBV6-5; CDR3 length: 17; J gene: TRBJ2-2; clone size: once
CDR3 protein: CASRQTTSNTGELFF; CDR3 DNA: TGTGCCAGCAGGCAGACTACCTCGAACACCGGGGAGCTGTTTTTT; D gene: -; V gene: TRBV7-9; CDR3 length: 15; J gene: TRBJ2-2; clone size: -
CDR3 protein: CASSLQAVYRPQHF; CDR3 DNA: TGTGCCAGCAGTTTGCAGGCAGTTTATAGGCCCCAGCATTTT; D gene: -; V gene: TRBV12-3/TRBV12-4; CDR3 length: 14; J gene: TRBJ1-5; clone size: -
CDR3 protein: CSVARGSFYEQYF; CDR3 DNA: TGCAGCGTTGCTCGCGGAAGTTTTTACGAGCAGTACTTC; D gene: -; V gene: TRBV29-1; CDR3 length: 13; J gene: TRBJ2-7; clone size: -
CDR3 protein: CASRGGSGRGVDEQFF; CDR3 DNA: TGTGCCAGCCGAGGGGGGAGCGGGAGAGGAGTGGATGAGCAGTTCTTC; D gene: TRBD2; V gene: TRBV5-6; CDR3 length: 16; J gene: TRBJ2-1; clone size: -
CDR3 protein: CASGAIRGARRSYEQYF; CDR3 DNA: TGTGCCAGCGGCGCAATCCGGGGGGCACGTCGATCCTACGAGCAGTACTTC; D gene: -; V gene: TRBV6-2/TRBV6-3; CDR3 length: 17; J gene: TRBJ2-7; clone size: many
CDR3 protein: CASSLLDGGDEQYF; CDR3 DNA: TGCGCCAGCAGCTTGCTAGATGGCGGGGACGAGCAGTACTTC; D gene: -; V gene: TRBV5-1; CDR3 length: 14; J gene: TRBJ2-7; clone size: -
CDR3 protein: CASRPGTANTGELFF; CDR3 DNA: TGTGCCAGCAGACCTGGGACGGCGAACACCGGGGAGCTGTTTTTT; D gene: -; V gene: TRBV7-9; CDR3 length: 15; J gene: TRBJ2-2; clone size: many
CDR3 protein: CSVGLRDSLSF; CDR3 DNA: TGCAGCGTTGGCCTCCGGGACAGTCTTTCCTTC; D gene: TRBD1; V gene: TRBV29-1; CDR3 length: 11; J gene: TRBJ2-5; clone size: many
CDR3 protein: CSGKQVNTEAFF; CDR3 DNA: TGCAGCGGAAAGCAGGTGAACACTGAAGCTTTCTTT; D gene: -; V gene: TRBV29-1; CDR3 length: 12; J gene: TRBJ1-1; clone size: -
CDR3 protein: CASSFGGGRRGRDIQYF; CDR3 DNA: TGTGCCAGCAGCTTTGGAGGAGGCCGGCGGGGAAGGGACATTCAGTACTTC; D gene: -; V gene: TRBV5-8; CDR3 length: 17; J gene: TRBJ2-4; clone size: few
CDR3 protein: CASSSTGYHQETQYF; CDR3 DNA: TGCGCCAGCAGTTCGACAGGGTACCACCAAGAGACCCAGTACTTC; D gene: TRBD1; V gene: TRBV5-1; CDR3 length: 15; J gene: TRBJ2-5; clone size: -
CDR3 protein: CSVVAGGGDEQFF; CDR3 DNA: TGCAGCGTTGTGGCGGGAGGTGGCGATGAGCAGTTCTTC; D gene: TRBD2; V gene: TRBV29-1; CDR3 length: 13; J gene: TRBJ2-1; clone size: -
CDR3 protein: CASSPRGRGAKYYGYTF; CDR3 DNA: TGTGCCAGTAGTCCAAGGGGTCGGGGGGCCAAATACTATGGCTACACCTTC; D gene: -; V gene: TRBV19; CDR3 length: 17; J gene: TRBJ1-2; clone size: many
CDR3 protein: CASSLGQRRTGTDTQYF; CDR3 DNA: TGTGCCAGCAGCCTGGGGCAGCGGCGAACCGGCACAGATACGCAGTATTTT; D gene: -; V gene: TRBV12-3/TRBV12-4; CDR3 length: 17; J gene: TRBJ2-3; clone size: -
CDR3 protein: CASSFGLAGEGEQFF; CDR3 DNA: TGTGCCAGCAGTTTTGGGCTAGCGGGAGAGGGTGAGCAGTTCTTC; D gene: TRBD2; V gene: TRBV12-3/TRBV12-4; CDR3 length: 15; J gene: TRBJ2-1; clone size: -
CDR3 protein: CASSLSDTPSSGANVLTF; CDR3 DNA: TGTGCCAGCAGTTTGTCGGACACCCCAAGCTCTGGGGCCAACGTCCTGACTTTC; D gene: -; V gene: TRBV12-3/TRBV12-4; CDR3 length: 18; J gene: TRBJ2-6; clone size: -
CDR3 protein: CAITDSGSPSGANVLTF; CDR3 DNA: TGTGCCATCACCGATAGCGGGAGTCCCTCTGGGGCCAACGTCCTGACTTTC; D gene: TRBD2; V gene: TRBV10-3; CDR3 length: 17; J gene: TRBJ2-6; clone size: many
CDR3 protein: CASSSSGGTVKNIQYF; CDR3 DNA: TGTGCCAGCAGCTCCTCGGGAGGGACGGTAAAAAACATTCAGTACTTC; D gene: TRBD2; V gene: TRBV7-9; CDR3 length: 16; J gene: TRBJ2-4; clone size: -
CDR3 protein: CASSVAGTHSNQPQHF; CDR3 DNA: TGTGCCAGCAGTGTGGCTGGGACACATAGCAATCAGCCCCAGCATTTT; D gene: -; V gene: TRBV6-1; CDR3 length: 16; J gene: TRBJ1-5; clone size: -
CDR3 protein: CSARSPGPYNSPLHF; CDR3 DNA: TGCAGTGCTAGATCTCCGGGACCTTATAATTCACCCCTCCACTTT; D gene: -; V gene: TRBV20-1; CDR3 length: 15; J gene: TRBJ1-6; clone size: few
CDR3 protein: CASSYSREGRPNTEAFF; CDR3 DNA: TGTGCCAGCAGTTATTCTAGGGAGGGACGGCCGAACACTGAAGCTTTCTTT; D gene: -; V gene: TRBV6-2/TRBV6-3; CDR3 length: 17; J gene: TRBJ1-1; clone size: -
CDR3 protein: CASSRPGLTYEQYF; CDR3 DNA: TGTGCCAGCAGTCGCCCGGGACTAACCTACGAGCAGTACTTC; D gene: TRBD2; V gene: TRBV6-1; CDR3 length: 14; J gene: TRBJ2-7; clone size: few
CDR3 protein: CSARNGGLRANVLTF; CDR3 DNA: TGCAGTGCTAGAAACGGCGGCCTTAGGGCCAACGTCCTGACTTTC; D gene: -; V gene: TRBV20-1; CDR3 length: 15; J gene: TRBJ2-6; clone size: -